The 10 T cell receptor beta chains presented below share a single source sample, sequenced in a study of cytomegalovirus exposure and HLA in healthy donors. PCR primers comprised 60 Vbeta and 13 Jbeta primers. Sequencing was performed with immunoSEQ multiplex PCR; in TCRdb, only in-frame clones are kept and a portion is missing. This sample has 120,000 to 150,000 clones; approximately 70% occur once, and the top ten carry 1.5% to 2%. The sequencing input was PBMCs. These receptors were obtained from a woman aged 25 to 39 in good health and CMV-seronegative.

The CDR3 here is CSVEILSGPYNEQFF. Written as DNA, the CDR3 is TGCAGCGTTGAAATACTTAGCGGGCCCTACAATGAGCAGTTCTTC. V usage is TRBV29-1 and J usage is TRBJ2-1; 7 nucleotides line up with TRBD2. The length of the CDR3 is 15 residues. Trimming took 2 bases from V and 2 from J; bases not matched to a gene: 6. The germline V gene has CDR1 SQVTM and CDR2 ANQGSEA.

V usage is TRBV21-1 and J usage is TRBJ2-2; the D call in the table, TRBD2, was not verified against the DNA. TRBV21-1 counts as a pseudogene. The length of the CDR3 is 15 residues. The CDR3 nucleotides are TGTGCCAGCACCCCCCCCTCCGGGAACACCGGGGAGCTGTTTTTT. Translated: CASTPPSGNTGELFF.

The J gene is TRBJ2-3, the V gene TRBV11-3; TRBD1 matches at 9 bases. Trimming at V came to 5 bases and at J to 2 bases, leaving 5 bases not matched to a gene. CDR3 length: 15 amino acids. Per the germline V gene, CDR1 is SGHNT and CDR2 is YENEEA. The CDR3 sequence is CASSLWTGDTDTQYF. In nucleotides, the CDR3 is TGTGCCAGCAGCCTCTGGACAGGGGACACAGATACGCAGTATTTT.

This clone came up once. The chain couples TRBV4-2 to TRBJ2-7; D not resolved. Germline loops: CDR1 LGHNA, CDR2 YNFKEQ. The CDR3 runs to 18 residues. V shed 0 bases and J shed 0 bases, with 18 bases lying between them. The CDR3 coding sequence is TGTGCCAGCAGCCAAGATCCGAGCAGCAGGTATTACTCCTACGAGCAGTACGTC. Translation: CASSQDPSSRYYSYEQYV.

This clone was counted a single time. The J gene is TRBJ1-5, the V gene TRBV19, with 8 bases that match TRBD1. CDR3 length: 14 residues. In germline, CDR1 is LNHDA, CDR2 SQIVND (reference sequence). The J segment lost 1 base and the V segment lost 7 bases, leaving 3 bases of the junction unmatched. CDR3 protein: CASMRTGSNQPQHF. DNA of the CDR3: TGTGCCAGTATGAGGACAGGGAGCAATCAGCCCCAGCATTTT.

The chain is built from TRBV11-3 and TRBJ2-4, with TRBD2 matching 10 bases. Per the germline V gene, CDR1 is SGHNT and CDR2 is YENEEA. The CDR3 spans 18 residues. V trimming: 1 base; J trimming: 4 bases; junction bases outside the gene matches: 10. The CDR3 sequence: CASSLVPVAGGPKNIQYF. CDR3 coding DNA: TGTGCCAGCAGCTTAGTCCCGGTAGCGGGGGGCCCGAAAAACATTCAGTACTTC.

Turning to this clone: The junction shows a germline mismatch at one end, possibly a read error. V is TRBV7-2 and J is TRBJ1-2; TRBD1 might be the D (6 bases). The length of the CDR3 is 16 residues. Per the germline V gene, CDR1 is SGHTA and CDR2 is FQGNSA. The CDR3 bases are TGTGTCAGCAGCCCCCAAAGCGGACAGTCTATAGGTGGCTACACCTTC. The encoded protein is CVSSPQSGQSIGGYTF.

The chain combines TRBV19 with TRBJ2-6; D is uncertain. V lost 2 bases and J 0 bases, leaving 5 bases between the germline ends. The CDR3 length is 15 residues. Germline assignment: CDR1 LNHDA and CDR2 SQIVND (reference sequence). This chain's CDR3 is CASSILSSGANVLTF. CDR3 sequence (DNA): TGTGCCAGTAGTATACTTAGCTCTGGGGCCAACGTCCTGACTTTC. The entire variable domain, with the rest obtained from reference TRBV19 and TRBJ2-6, is as follows: DGGITQSPKYLFRKEGQNVTLSCEQNLNHDAMYWYRQDPGQGLRLIYYSQIVNDFQKGDIAEGYSVSREKKESFPLTVTSAQKNPTAFYLCASSILSSGANVLTFGAGSRLTVL.

This sequence joins TRBV5-1 and TRBJ2-5, with 10 bases matching TRBD2. Trimming at V came to 0 bases and at J to 4 bases, leaving 6 bases not matched to a gene. Looked up from germline, CDR1 is SGHRS and CDR2 is YFSETQ. The CDR3 consists of 16 residues. The DNA for the CDR3 is TGCGCCAGCAGCTTGGATCTAGCGGGAGCTTTAGAGACCCAGTACTTC. This translates into CASSLDLAGALETQYF.

The chain couples TRBV7-2 to TRBJ2-2, with D maybe TRBD2 (5 bases). Germline-derived CDR1 and CDR2 are SGHTA and FQGNSA. V dropped 6 bases and J dropped 7 bases, with 12 bases sitting between them. The CDR3 is 13 residues long. CDR3 sequence (DNA): TGTGCCAGCAGTCCTTCCCGGGACGGGGAGCTGTTTTTT. Translated, it gives CASSPSRDGELFF.